What follows are 2 T cell receptor beta chains derived from one specimen sequenced in a study of blood T cell repertoires in COVID-19. Sequencing was performed with immunoSEQ multiplex PCR; in TCRdb, only in-frame clones are kept and a portion is missing. In the table there are 70,000 to 80,000 clones, around four fifths of which are singletons. Sequenced material: peripheral blood. The receptors were sampled from a human donor in a cohort sampled during active COVID-19.

The rearrangement links TRBV6-5 to TRBJ1-6, with D perhaps matching TRBD1 (6 bases). Trimming left V 6 bases short and J 12 bases short, with 21 bases between. CDR3 length: 15 amino acids. Germline V gives CDR1 MNHEY, CDR2 SVGAGI. CDR3 sequence reads: CASRTTGTGHGPLHF. Here the CDR3 DNA reads TGTGCCAGCAGAACTACAGGGACCGGCCACGGACCCCTCCACTTT.

The rearrangement joins TRBV28 to TRBJ2-7, with TRBD2 matching over 8 bases. J was trimmed by 8 bases and V by 2 bases; bases with no gene match: 26. Germline-derived CDR1 and CDR2 are MDHEN and SYDVKM. The CDR3 has 20 residues. The CDR3, as DNA: TGTGCCAGCAGTTTACGCAACCCGGGAGGGCCTCGAGACAATACGATTAAGCAGTACTTC. Amino acid sequence: CASSLRNPGGPRDNTIKQYF.